A selection of T cell receptor beta chains follows, all from one sample in a study of somatic mutations in cytotoxic T cells in rheumatoid arthritis. TCRdb's copy holds only in-frame clones and misses some; the assay was immunoSEQ multiplex PCR. The sample holds 10,000 or so clones, 89% seen once. Sample: CD4+ T cells sorted from blood. These receptor sequences come from a woman aged 18-30 years with rheumatoid arthritis. The CDR3 runs from the conserved cysteine through the conserved F or W. The D gene is left open where the match is weak. A clone size is listed for some rows: how often the clone was seen (once, few, many), or a class if it is expanded.

CDR3 protein: CASSSVTGSASGYTF
CDR3 DNA: TGTGCCAGTAGTTCGGTTACAGGGTCTGCCTCTGGCTACACCTTC
clone size: .
D gene: .
J gene: TRBJ1-2
V gene: TRBV19

CDR3 protein: CASSYGRVYDQQYF
CDR3 DNA: TGTGCCAGCAGTTACGGGAGGGTGTACGACCAGCAGTACTTC
clone size: .
D gene: TRBD2
J gene: TRBJ2-7
V gene: TRBV6-5

CDR3 protein: CASSVAEPRGAQAFF
CDR3 DNA: TGTGCCAGCAGTGTGGCGGAACCGCGGGGAGCCCAAGCTTTCTTT
clone size: few
D gene: .
J gene: TRBJ1-1
V gene: TRBV6-1

CDR3 protein: CASSPTSGRAPDTQYF
CDR3 DNA: TGCGCCAGCAGCCCTACTAGCGGGAGGGCCCCAGATACGCAGTATTTT
clone size: .
D gene: TRBD2
J gene: TRBJ2-3
V gene: TRBV5-1

CDR3 protein: CASRKQGGGNEKLFF
CDR3 DNA: TGTGCCAGCCGCAAACAGGGAGGGGGTAATGAAAAACTGTTTTTT
clone size: .
D gene: .
J gene: TRBJ1-4
V gene: TRBV28

CDR3 protein: CASRGPGGLSEQYF
CDR3 DNA: TGTGCCAGCAGGGGCCCGGGAGGTTTGAGCGAGCAGTACTTC
clone size: .
D gene: TRBD2
J gene: TRBJ2-7
V gene: TRBV6-6

CDR3 protein: CASSGRPSTDTQYF
CDR3 DNA: TGTGCCAGCAGCGGGCGCCCCAGCACAGATACGCAGTATTTT
clone size: once
D gene: .
J gene: TRBJ2-3
V gene: TRBV7-6

CDR3 protein: CATLGGGQVSGELFF
CDR3 DNA: TGTGCCACCTTGGGGGGAGGCCAGGTTTCCGGGGAGCTGTTTTTT
clone size: .
D gene: .
J gene: TRBJ2-2
V gene: TRBV28

CDR3 protein: CASSFYSSYEQYF
CDR3 DNA: TGTGCCAGCAGCTTTTACAGCTCCTACGAGCAGTACTTC
clone size: .
D gene: .
J gene: TRBJ2-7
V gene: TRBV5-4

CDR3 protein: CAWRDRGNTEAFF
CDR3 DNA: TGTGCCTGGAGGGACAGGGGGAACACTGAAGCTTTCTTT
clone size: few
D gene: TRBD1
J gene: TRBJ1-1
V gene: TRBV30

CDR3 protein: CASSLGRGVNTEAFF
CDR3 DNA: TGTGCCAGCAGCTTAGGTCGGGGGGTGAACACTGAAGCTTTCTTT
clone size: once
D gene: .
J gene: TRBJ1-1
V gene: TRBV7-9

CDR3 protein: CASSQDIGGHPGRIEQFF
CDR3 DNA: TGCGCCAGCAGCCAAGATATAGGTGGCCACCCAGGGAGGATTGAGCAGTTCTTC
clone size: .
D gene: .
J gene: TRBJ2-1
V gene: TRBV4-3

CDR3 protein: CASSLGSWEGGSVEQFF
CDR3 DNA: TGTGCCAGCAGCTTAGGGTCCTGGGAGGGCGGTTCAGTTGAGCAGTTCTTC
clone size: .
D gene: TRBD2
J gene: TRBJ2-1
V gene: TRBV7-9

CDR3 protein: CASSQGGGSSNTEAFF
CDR3 DNA: TGCGCCAGCAGCCAAGGAGGGGGATCTTCTAACACTGAAGCTTTCTTT
clone size: .
D gene: .
J gene: TRBJ1-1
V gene: TRBV4-3

CDR3 protein: CASSFLGTSGGQETQYF
CDR3 DNA: TGTGCCAGCAGTTTTCTGGGGACTAGCGGGGGACAAGAGACCCAGTACTTC
clone size: .
D gene: TRBD2
J gene: TRBJ2-5
V gene: TRBV27

CDR3 protein: CASSAPVLGNEQFF
CDR3 DNA: TGCGCCAGCAGCGCTCCGGTACTAGGGAATGAGCAGTTCTTC
clone size: .
D gene: .
J gene: TRBJ2-1
V gene: TRBV5-1

CDR3 protein: CAWSILAATYNEQFF
CDR3 DNA: TGTGCCTGGAGTATTTTAGCGGCTACCTACAATGAGCAGTTCTTC
clone size: .
D gene: .
J gene: TRBJ2-1
V gene: TRBV30

CDR3 protein: CASSPPGQGVDIQYF
CDR3 DNA: TGTGCCAGCAGCCCGCCTGGACAGGGGGTCGACATTCAGTACTTC
clone size: .
D gene: TRBD1
J gene: TRBJ2-4
V gene: TRBV28

CDR3 protein: CTSSHGLAGGYTDTQYF
CDR3 DNA: TGCACCAGCAGCCACGGACTAGCGGGGGGCTACACAGATACGCAGTATTTT
clone size: .
D gene: .
J gene: TRBJ2-3
V gene: TRBV1

CDR3 protein: CASSLEGWGLPYEQYF
CDR3 DNA: TGTGCCAGCAGCTTAGAGGGGTGGGGGCTTCCGTACGAGCAGTACTTC
clone size: .
D gene: .
J gene: TRBJ2-7
V gene: TRBV7-8

CDR3 protein: CASSPGYRYEQYF
CDR3 DNA: TGTGCCAGTAGTCCAGGGTATAGATACGAGCAGTACTTC
clone size: .
D gene: .
J gene: TRBJ2-7
V gene: TRBV19

CDR3 protein: CASSQDSRGGYGYTF
CDR3 DNA: TGCGCCAGCAGCCAAGACTCTCGGGGAGGCTATGGCTACACCTTC
clone size: .
D gene: .
J gene: TRBJ1-2
V gene: TRBV4-1

CDR3 protein: CASSLAGFTFETQYF
CDR3 DNA: TGCGCCAGCAGCTTGGCAGGCTTTACGTTTGAGACCCAGTACTTC
clone size: .
D gene: .
J gene: TRBJ2-5
V gene: TRBV5-1

CDR3 protein: CASSLDSAGGRSGELFF
CDR3 DNA: TGTGCCAGCAGCTTAGACTCGGCGGGGGGGCGGTCCGGGGAGCTGTTTTTT
clone size: .
D gene: TRBD2
J gene: TRBJ2-2
V gene: TRBV11-2

CDR3 protein: CASRSQGLAGNNEQFF
CDR3 DNA: TGTGCCAGCAGGTCACAGGGACTAGCGGGGAACAATGAGCAGTTCTTC
clone size: .
D gene: TRBD2
J gene: TRBJ2-1
V gene: TRBV11-2

CDR3 protein: CASSVGTGGNYGYTF
CDR3 DNA: TGTGCCAGCAGCGTAGGAACAGGGGGCAACTATGGCTACACCTTC
clone size: .
D gene: TRBD1
J gene: TRBJ1-2
V gene: TRBV9

CDR3 protein: CASSLSYQETQYF
CDR3 DNA: TGTGCCAGCAGCTTAAGCTACCAAGAGACCCAGTACTTC
clone size: .
D gene: .
J gene: TRBJ2-5
V gene: TRBV7-2

CDR3 protein: CAWSVPSRVAGNTIYF
CDR3 DNA: TGTGCCTGGAGTGTACCGAGCAGGGTGGCTGGAAACACCATATATTTT
clone size: once
D gene: .
J gene: TRBJ1-3
V gene: TRBV30

CDR3 protein: CASSFQGEQYF
CDR3 DNA: TGCGCCAGCAGCTTCCAGGGCGAGCAGTACTTC
clone size: once
D gene: .
J gene: TRBJ2-7
V gene: TRBV5-1

CDR3 protein: CASSVLAGGRNTGELFF
CDR3 DNA: TGTGCCAGCAGCGTACTAGCGGGGGGGCGGAACACCGGGGAGCTGTTTTTT
clone size: .
D gene: TRBD2
J gene: TRBJ2-2
V gene: TRBV5-4

CDR3 protein: CASSRSTGSSYEQYF
CDR3 DNA: TGTGCCAGCAGCCGCTCCACGGGGAGCTCCTACGAGCAGTACTTC
clone size: .
D gene: .
J gene: TRBJ2-7
V gene: TRBV11-1

CDR3 protein: CASSLGSSQSTNEKLFF
CDR3 DNA: TGCGCCAGCAGCTTGGGATCCAGTCAGTCAACTAATGAAAAACTGTTTTTT
clone size: once
D gene: .
J gene: TRBJ1-4
V gene: TRBV5-1

CDR3 protein: CASSLVARQETQYF
CDR3 DNA: TGTGCCAGCAGCTTAGTCGCCAGGCAAGAGACCCAGTACTTC
clone size: .
D gene: .
J gene: TRBJ2-5
V gene: TRBV7-9

CDR3 protein: CASSLSRPSGYEQYF
CDR3 DNA: TGTGCCAGCAGCTTAAGCCGACCTAGCGGATACGAGCAGTACTTC
clone size: .
D gene: TRBD2
J gene: TRBJ2-7
V gene: TRBV7-2

CDR3 protein: CSVAGGVGRNEQFF
CDR3 DNA: TGCAGCGTTGCCGGCGGGGTCGGAAGGAATGAGCAGTTCTTC
clone size: .
D gene: .
J gene: TRBJ2-1
V gene: TRBV29-1

CDR3 protein: CASSSSGNPYNEQFF
CDR3 DNA: TGTGCCAGCAGCTCCTCCGGGAACCCCTACAATGAGCAGTTCTTC
clone size: .
D gene: .
J gene: TRBJ2-1
V gene: TRBV5-4

CDR3 protein: CASRAGTIPYEQYF
CDR3 DNA: TGTGCCAGCAGGGCCGGGACTATCCCCTACGAGCAGTACTTC
clone size: .
D gene: TRBD2
J gene: TRBJ2-7
V gene: TRBV5-5

CDR3 protein: CASSQSAGSGYTF
CDR3 DNA: TGTGCCAGCAGCCAATCAGCAGGCTCTGGCTACACCTTC
clone size: .
D gene: .
J gene: TRBJ1-2
V gene: TRBV16

CDR3 protein: CASSQGTGSKNEQFF
CDR3 DNA: TGTGCCAGCAGCCAAGGGACAGGGTCAAAGAATGAGCAGTTCTTC
clone size: .
D gene: TRBD1
J gene: TRBJ2-1
V gene: TRBV11-3

CDR3 protein: CASSMGTAIMNTEAFF
CDR3 DNA: TGTGCCAGTAGTATGGGGACAGCTATTATGAACACTGAAGCTTTCTTT
clone size: once
D gene: TRBD1
J gene: TRBJ1-1
V gene: TRBV19

CDR3 protein: CASKGSRGSNQPQHF
CDR3 DNA: TGTGCCAGTAAGGGGTCCAGGGGATCAAATCAGCCCCAGCATTTT
clone size: .
D gene: .
J gene: TRBJ1-5
V gene: TRBV19

CDR3 protein: CASSVYAKSSYNEQFF
CDR3 DNA: TGTGCCAGCAGCGTATATGCCAAGAGCTCCTACAATGAGCAGTTCTTC
clone size: once
D gene: .
J gene: TRBJ2-1
V gene: TRBV9

CDR3 protein: CASSLDPRGRQETQYF
CDR3 DNA: TGTGCCAGCAGCTTGGATCCAAGGGGCCGGCAAGAGACCCAGTACTTC
clone size: .
D gene: .
J gene: TRBJ2-5
V gene: TRBV5-5

CDR3 protein: CASSLPGVGEKLFF
CDR3 DNA: TGTGCCAGCAGCCTTCCAGGGGTAGGGGAAAAACTGTTTTTT
clone size: few
D gene: .
J gene: TRBJ1-4
V gene: TRBV7-2

CDR3 protein: CASSYSFGGASEKLFF
CDR3 DNA: TGTGCCAGCAGTTACTCATTCGGCGGGGCGAGTGAAAAACTGTTTTTT
clone size: few
D gene: .
J gene: TRBJ1-4
V gene: TRBV6-5

CDR3 protein: CASSLRGQPQHF
CDR3 DNA: TGTGCCAGCAGTTTAAGGGGTCAGCCCCAGCATTTT
clone size: .
D gene: .
J gene: TRBJ1-5
V gene: TRBV28

CDR3 protein: CASSPGQLYGYTF
CDR3 DNA: TGTGCCAGCTCACCGGGACAGCTATATGGCTACACCTTC
clone size: .
D gene: TRBD1
J gene: TRBJ1-2
V gene: TRBV18

CDR3 protein: CASSSGHYYGYTF
CDR3 DNA: TGTGCCAGCAGTTCGGGACATTACTATGGCTACACCTTC
clone size: .
D gene: .
J gene: TRBJ1-2
V gene: TRBV28

CDR3 protein: CASSSRGNNSPLHF
CDR3 DNA: TGTGCCAGCAGCTCGCGCGGGAATAATTCACCCCTCCACTTT
clone size: .
D gene: .
J gene: TRBJ1-6
V gene: TRBV5-4

CDR3 protein: CASSQPTGGGYEQYF
CDR3 DNA: TGTGCCAGCAGCCAACCGACAGGGGGCGGCTACGAGCAGTACTTC
clone size: once
D gene: TRBD1
J gene: TRBJ2-7
V gene: TRBV28

CDR3 protein: CASSLGGQVPVQYF
CDR3 DNA: TGCGCCAGCAGCTTGGGGGGACAGGTTCCCGTTCAGTACTTC
clone size: .
D gene: TRBD1
J gene: TRBJ2-4
V gene: TRBV5-1

CDR3 protein: CASSPERVGSPLHF
CDR3 DNA: TGTGCCAGCAGTCCCGAGAGGGTCGGGTCACCCCTCCACTTT
clone size: .
D gene: .
J gene: TRBJ1-6
V gene: TRBV6-5